At least ten counts were recorded for the clone carrying this T cell receptor (beta chain). The target antigen is unknown. Amplification of the TCR beta CDR3 (from genomic DNA) was done by two-round multiplex PCR. Amplification during the initial PCR round employed primers specific to each TRBV and TRBJ gene. TCRdb reprocessed the multiplex PCR reads via MiXCR and lists one record per CDR3 protein. The table has 30,000 to 40,000 distinct CDR3 sequences, less than 45% seen once. The entry originates in a study of prognosis after radiotherapy for stage I lung cancer. Study outcomes and limitations: Patients with metastases reportedly showed TRBV and TRBJ gene usage that differed from patients without metastases.

CDR3 size: 11 residues. Germline CDR1 GTSNPN, CDR2 SVGIG (reference sequence). The V end lost 3 bases, the J end lost 2 bases, and 5 bases lay between the germline ends. This specimen consisted of PBMCs, obtained before or after stereotactic body radiation therapy (not recorded which). The clonotype was recovered from a donor aged 50 or older with non-small cell lung cancer. The gene calls are TRBV30 and TRBJ2-7; D gene ambiguous. CDR3 DNA: TGTGCCTGGAGGGGTCCCTACGAGCAGTACTTC. Translated: CAWRGPYEQYF.